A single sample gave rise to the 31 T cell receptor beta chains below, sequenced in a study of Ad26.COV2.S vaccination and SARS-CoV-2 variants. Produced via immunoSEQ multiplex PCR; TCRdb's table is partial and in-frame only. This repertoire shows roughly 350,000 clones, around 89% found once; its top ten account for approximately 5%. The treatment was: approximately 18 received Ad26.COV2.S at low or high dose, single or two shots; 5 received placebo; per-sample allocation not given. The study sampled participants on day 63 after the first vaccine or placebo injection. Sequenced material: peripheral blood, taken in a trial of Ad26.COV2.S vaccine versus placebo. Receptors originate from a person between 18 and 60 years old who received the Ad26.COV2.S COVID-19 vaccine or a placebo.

The chain's CDR3 is CASSPQGAGYNEQFF. The CDR3 DNA follows: TGTGCCAGCAGCCCCCAAGGTGCGGGCTACAATGAGCAGTTCTTC. The rearrangement uses TRBV11-2 and TRBJ2-1; D might be TRBD2 (5 bases). This CDR3 is 15 amino acids long. The V end was cut by 5 bases, the J end by 3 bases, with 14 bases between. Germline V gene sequence: CDR1 SGHAT, CDR2 FQNNGV.

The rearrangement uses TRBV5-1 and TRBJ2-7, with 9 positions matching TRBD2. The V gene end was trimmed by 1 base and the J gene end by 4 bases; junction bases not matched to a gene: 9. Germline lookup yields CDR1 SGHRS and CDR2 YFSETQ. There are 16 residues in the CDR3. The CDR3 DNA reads TGCGCCAGCAGCTTGAGGGTAGCGGGAGATTGGTACGAGCAGTACTTC. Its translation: CASSLRVAGDWYEQYF.

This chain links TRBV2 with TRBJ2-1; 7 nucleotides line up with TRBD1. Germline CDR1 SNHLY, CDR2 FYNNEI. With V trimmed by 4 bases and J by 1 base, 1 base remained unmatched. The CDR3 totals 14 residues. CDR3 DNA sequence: TGTGCCAGCAGTGGGGACAGTTCCTACAATGAGCAGTTCTTC. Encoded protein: CASSGDSSYNEQFF.

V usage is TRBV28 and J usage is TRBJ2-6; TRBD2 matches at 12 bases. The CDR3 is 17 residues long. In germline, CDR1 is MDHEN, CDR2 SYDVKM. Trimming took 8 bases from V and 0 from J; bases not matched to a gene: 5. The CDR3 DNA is TGTGCCAGCTTGGGACTAGCGGGCCTCTCTGGGGCCAACGTCCTGACTTTC. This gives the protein CASLGLAGLSGANVLTF. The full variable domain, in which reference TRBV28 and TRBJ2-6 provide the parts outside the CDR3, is DVKVTQSSRYLVKRTGEKVFLECVQDMDHENMFWYRQDPGLGLRLIYFSYDVKMKEKGDIPEGYSVSREKKERFSLILESASTNQTSMYLCASLGLAGLSGANVLTFGAGSRLTVL.

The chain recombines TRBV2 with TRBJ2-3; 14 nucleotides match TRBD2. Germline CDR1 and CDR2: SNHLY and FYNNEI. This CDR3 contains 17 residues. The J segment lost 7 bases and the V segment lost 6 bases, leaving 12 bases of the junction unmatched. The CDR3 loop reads CASREKGLAGEGNTQYF. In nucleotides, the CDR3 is TGTGCCAGCAGGGAAAAGGGACTAGCGGGAGAGGGGAATACGCAGTATTTT.

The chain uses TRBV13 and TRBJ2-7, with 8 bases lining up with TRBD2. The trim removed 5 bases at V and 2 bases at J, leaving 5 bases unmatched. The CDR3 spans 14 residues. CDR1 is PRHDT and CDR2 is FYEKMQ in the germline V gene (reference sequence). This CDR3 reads CASSRKGLAYEQYF. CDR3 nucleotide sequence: TGTGCCAGCAGCCGTAAGGGACTAGCCTACGAGCAGTACTTC.

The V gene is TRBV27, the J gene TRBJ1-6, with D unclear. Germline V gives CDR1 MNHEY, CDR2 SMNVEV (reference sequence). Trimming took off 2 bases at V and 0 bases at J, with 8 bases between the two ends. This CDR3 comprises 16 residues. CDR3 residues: CASSLTGRSYNSPLHF. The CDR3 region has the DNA TGTGCCAGCAGTTTAACCGGTCGCTCCTATAATTCACCCCTCCACTTT.

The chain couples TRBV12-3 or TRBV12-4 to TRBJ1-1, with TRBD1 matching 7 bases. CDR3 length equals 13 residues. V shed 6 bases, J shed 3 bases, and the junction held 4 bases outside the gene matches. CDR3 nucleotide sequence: TGTGCCAGCAGGAGACAGGGTGACACTGAAGCTTTCTTT. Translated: CASRRQGDTEAFF.

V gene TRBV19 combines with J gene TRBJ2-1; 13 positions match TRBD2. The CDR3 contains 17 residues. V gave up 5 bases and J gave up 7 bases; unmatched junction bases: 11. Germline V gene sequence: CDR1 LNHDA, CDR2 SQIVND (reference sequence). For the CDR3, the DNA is TGTGCCAGTAGTCGGAGCCCGCCGGGACTAGCGGGGAATGAGCAGTTCTTC. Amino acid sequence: CASSRSPPGLAGNEQFF.

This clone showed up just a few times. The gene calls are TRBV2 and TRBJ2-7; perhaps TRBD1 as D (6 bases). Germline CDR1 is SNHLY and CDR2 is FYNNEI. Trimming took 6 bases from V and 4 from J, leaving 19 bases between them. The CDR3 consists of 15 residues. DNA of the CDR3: TGTGCCAGCAGGGCACCTGGGACACCCGTTTACGAGCAGTACTTC. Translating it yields CASRAPGTPVYEQYF.

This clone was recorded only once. CDR3 in amino acids: CASSLGASGRMDEQFF. The CDR3 nucleotides read TGTGCCAGCAGCTTGGGAGCTAGCGGGAGGATGGATGAGCAGTTCTTC. The gene calls are TRBV5-5 and TRBJ2-1; 11 bases are shared with TRBD2. Trimming cost V 0 bases and J 8 bases; bases outside gene matches: 7. The CDR3 spans 16 residues. Germline values: CDR1 SGHKS, CDR2 YYEKEE (reference sequence). Filled out from reference TRBV5-5 and TRBJ2-1, the complete variable domain reads DAGVTQSPTHLIKTRGQQVTLRCSPISGHKSVSWYQQVLGQGPQFIFQYYEKEERGRGNFPDRFSARQFPNYSSELNVNALLLGDSALYLCASSLGASGRMDEQFFGPGTRLTVL.

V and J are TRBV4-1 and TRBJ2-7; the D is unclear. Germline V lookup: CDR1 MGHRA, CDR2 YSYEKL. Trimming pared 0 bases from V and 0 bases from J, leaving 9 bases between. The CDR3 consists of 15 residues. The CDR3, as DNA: TGCGCCAGCAGCCAAGAAGTTCGCCACTCCTACGAGCAGTACTTC. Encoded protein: CASSQEVRHSYEQYF.

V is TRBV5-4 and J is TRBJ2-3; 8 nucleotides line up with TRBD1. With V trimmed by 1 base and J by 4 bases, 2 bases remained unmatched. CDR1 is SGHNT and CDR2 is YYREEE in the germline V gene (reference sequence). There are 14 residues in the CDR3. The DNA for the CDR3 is TGTGCCAGCAGCTTGAGGACAGGGCCAGATACGCAGTATTTT. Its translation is CASSLRTGPDTQYF. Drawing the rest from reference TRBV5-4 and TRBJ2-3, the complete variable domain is ETGVTQSPTHLIKTRGQQVTLRCSSQSGHNTVSWYQQALGQGPQFIFQYYREEENGRGNFPPRFSGLQFPNYSSELNVNALELDDSALYLCASSLRTGPDTQYFGPGTRLTVL.

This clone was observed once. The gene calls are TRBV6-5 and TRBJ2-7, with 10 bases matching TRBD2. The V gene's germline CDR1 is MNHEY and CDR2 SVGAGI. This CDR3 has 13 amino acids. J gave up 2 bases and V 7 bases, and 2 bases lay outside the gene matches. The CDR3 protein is CASTSGGTYEQYF. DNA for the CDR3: TGTGCCAGCACTAGCGGGGGAACCTACGAGCAGTACTTC.

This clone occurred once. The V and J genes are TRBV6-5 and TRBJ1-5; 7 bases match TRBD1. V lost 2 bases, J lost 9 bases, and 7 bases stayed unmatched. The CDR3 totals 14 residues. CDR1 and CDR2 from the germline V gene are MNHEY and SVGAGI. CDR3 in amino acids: CASSYGQEGRPQHF. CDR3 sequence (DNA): TGTGCCAGCAGTTACGGACAGGAGGGACGGCCCCAGCATTTT.

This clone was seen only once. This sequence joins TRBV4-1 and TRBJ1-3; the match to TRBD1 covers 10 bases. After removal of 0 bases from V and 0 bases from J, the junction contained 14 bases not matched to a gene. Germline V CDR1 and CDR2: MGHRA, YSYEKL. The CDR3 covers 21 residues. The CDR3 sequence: CASSQDGIRDRGFPSGNTIYF. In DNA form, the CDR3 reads TGCGCCAGCAGCCAAGATGGTATCCGGGACAGGGGCTTTCCCTCTGGAAACACCATATATTTT.

The CDR3 here is CASSELTQGVADTQYF. CDR3 in DNA: TGTGCCAGCAGTGAACTTACACAGGGGGTCGCAGATACGCAGTATTTT. The V call is TRBV2, the J call TRBJ2-3; 8 bases match TRBD1. The length of the CDR3 is 16 residues. Per germline, CDR1 SNHLY and CDR2 FYNNEI. The ends lost 2 bases at V and 4 bases at J; junction bases unmatched: 8.

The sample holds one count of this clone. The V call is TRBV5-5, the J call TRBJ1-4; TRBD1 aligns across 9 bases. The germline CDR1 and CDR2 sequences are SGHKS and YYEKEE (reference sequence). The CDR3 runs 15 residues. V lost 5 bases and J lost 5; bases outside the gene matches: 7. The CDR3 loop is CASSWSGTGNEKLFF. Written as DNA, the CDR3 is TGTGCCAGCAGTTGGTCCGGGACAGGGAATGAAAAACTGTTTTTT.

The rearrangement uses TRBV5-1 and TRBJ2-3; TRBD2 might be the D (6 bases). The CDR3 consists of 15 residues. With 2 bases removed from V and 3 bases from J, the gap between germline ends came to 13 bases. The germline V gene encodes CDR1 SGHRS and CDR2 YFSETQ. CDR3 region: CASSLPTGETDTQYF. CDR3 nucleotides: TGCGCCAGCAGCTTACCCACGGGGGAGACAGATACGCAGTATTTT.

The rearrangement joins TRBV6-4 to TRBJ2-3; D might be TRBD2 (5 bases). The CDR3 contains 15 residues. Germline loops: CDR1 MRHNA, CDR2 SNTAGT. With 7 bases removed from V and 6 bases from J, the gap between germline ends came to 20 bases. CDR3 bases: TGTGCCAGCATTTTTACCGGGGTGGAGGTGGATACGCAGTATTTT. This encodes CASIFTGVEVDTQYF.

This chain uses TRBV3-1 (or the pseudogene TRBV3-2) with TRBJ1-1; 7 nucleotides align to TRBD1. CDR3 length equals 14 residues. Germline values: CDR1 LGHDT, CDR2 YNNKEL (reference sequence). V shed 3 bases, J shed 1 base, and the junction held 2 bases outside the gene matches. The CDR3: CASSHRGSNTEAFF. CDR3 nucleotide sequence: TGTGCCAGCAGCCACAGGGGGTCGAACACTGAAGCTTTCTTT.

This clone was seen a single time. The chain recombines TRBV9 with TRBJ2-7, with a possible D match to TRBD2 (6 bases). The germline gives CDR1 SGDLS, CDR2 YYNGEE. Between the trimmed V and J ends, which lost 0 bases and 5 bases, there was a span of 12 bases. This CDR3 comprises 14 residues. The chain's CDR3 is CASSVGPGDHEQYF. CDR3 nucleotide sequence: TGTGCCAGCAGCGTAGGTCCGGGGGACCACGAGCAGTACTTC.

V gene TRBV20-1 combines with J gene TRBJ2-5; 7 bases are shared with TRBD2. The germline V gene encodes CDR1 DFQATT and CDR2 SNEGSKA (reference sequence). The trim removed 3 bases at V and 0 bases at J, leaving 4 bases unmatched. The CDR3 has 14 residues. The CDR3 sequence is CSASRLADQETQYF. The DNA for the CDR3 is TGCAGTGCTAGTCGGCTAGCGGACCAAGAGACCCAGTACTTC.

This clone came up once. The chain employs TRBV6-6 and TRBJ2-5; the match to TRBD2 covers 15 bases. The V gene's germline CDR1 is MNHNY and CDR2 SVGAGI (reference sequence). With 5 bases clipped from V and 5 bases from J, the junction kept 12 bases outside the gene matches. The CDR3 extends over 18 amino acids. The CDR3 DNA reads TGTGCCAGCAGTCCAGGTGGGACTAGCGGGGGGTCAGGGGAGACCCAGTACTTC. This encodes CASSPGGTSGGSGETQYF.

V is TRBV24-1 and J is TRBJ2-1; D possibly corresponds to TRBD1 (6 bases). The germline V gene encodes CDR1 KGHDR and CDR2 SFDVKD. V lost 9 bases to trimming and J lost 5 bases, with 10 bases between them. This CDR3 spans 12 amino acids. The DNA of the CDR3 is TGTGCCACCCAGACAGGAGACAATGAGCAGTTCTTC. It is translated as CATQTGDNEQFF.

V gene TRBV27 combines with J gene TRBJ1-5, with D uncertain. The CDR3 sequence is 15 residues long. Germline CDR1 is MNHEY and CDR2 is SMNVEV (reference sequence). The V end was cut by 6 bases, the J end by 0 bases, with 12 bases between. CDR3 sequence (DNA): TGTGCCAGCAGCTACAGCTTCAATAGCAATCAGCCCCAGCATTTT. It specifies CASSYSFNSNQPQHF.

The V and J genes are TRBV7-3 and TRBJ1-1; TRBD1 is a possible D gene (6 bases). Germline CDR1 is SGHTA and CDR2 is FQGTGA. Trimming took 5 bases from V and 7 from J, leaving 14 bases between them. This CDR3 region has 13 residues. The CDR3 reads CASSPQGSDEAFF. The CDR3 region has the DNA TGTGCCAGCAGCCCTCAGGGGTCTGATGAAGCTTTCTTT.

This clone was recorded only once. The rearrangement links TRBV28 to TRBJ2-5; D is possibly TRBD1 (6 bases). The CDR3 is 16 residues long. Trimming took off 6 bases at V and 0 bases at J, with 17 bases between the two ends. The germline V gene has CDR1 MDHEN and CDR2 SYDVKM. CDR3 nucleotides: TGTGCCAGCAGGCCGTATAAGGACAGTAACCAAGAGACCCAGTACTTC. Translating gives CASRPYKDSNQETQYF.

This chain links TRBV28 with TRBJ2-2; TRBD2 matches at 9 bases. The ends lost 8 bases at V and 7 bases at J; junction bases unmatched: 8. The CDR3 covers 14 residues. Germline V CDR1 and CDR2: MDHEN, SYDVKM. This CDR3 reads CASGVAGVVGELFF. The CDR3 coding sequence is TGTGCCAGCGGCGTAGCGGGAGTGGTCGGGGAGCTGTTTTTT.

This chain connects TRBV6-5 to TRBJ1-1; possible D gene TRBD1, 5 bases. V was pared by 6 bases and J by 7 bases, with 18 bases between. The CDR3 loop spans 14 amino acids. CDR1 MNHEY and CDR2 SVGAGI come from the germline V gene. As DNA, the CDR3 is TGTGCCAGCAGGGCCCCTTGGGACCCGAATGAAGCTTTCTTT. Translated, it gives CASRAPWDPNEAFF.

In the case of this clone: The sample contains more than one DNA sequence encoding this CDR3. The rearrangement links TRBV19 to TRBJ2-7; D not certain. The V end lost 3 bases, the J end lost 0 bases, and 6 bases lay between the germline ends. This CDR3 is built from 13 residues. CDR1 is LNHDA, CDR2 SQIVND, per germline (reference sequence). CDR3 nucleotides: TGTGCCAGTAGTATCACTGGCTCCTACGAGCAGTACTTC. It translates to CASSITGSYEQYF.